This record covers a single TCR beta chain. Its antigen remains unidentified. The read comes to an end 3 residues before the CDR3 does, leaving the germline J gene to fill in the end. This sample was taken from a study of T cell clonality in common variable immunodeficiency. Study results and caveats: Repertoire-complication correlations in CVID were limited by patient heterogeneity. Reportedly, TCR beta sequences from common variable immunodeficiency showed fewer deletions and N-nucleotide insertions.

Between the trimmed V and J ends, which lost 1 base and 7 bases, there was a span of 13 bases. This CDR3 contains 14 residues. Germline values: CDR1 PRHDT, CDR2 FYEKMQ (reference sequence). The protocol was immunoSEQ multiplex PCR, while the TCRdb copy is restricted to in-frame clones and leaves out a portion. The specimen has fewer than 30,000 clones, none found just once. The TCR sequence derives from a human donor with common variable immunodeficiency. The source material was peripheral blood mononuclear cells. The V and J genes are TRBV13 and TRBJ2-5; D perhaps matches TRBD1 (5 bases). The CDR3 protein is CASSLEQAAGTQYF. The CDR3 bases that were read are TGTGCCAGCAGCTTAGAACAGGCGGCTGGGACC.